This T cell receptor beta chain originates from a study of blood T cell repertoires in COVID-19. Germline V gene data show CDR1 as KGHSH and CDR2 as LQKENI. The germline V and J ends were trimmed by 3 bases and 1 base, with 13 bases remaining between them. The CDR3 extends over 16 amino acids. Methods used by the authors: Using reference gene primer amplification, nucleated cell counts were estimated. Libraries were prepared by immunoSEQ multiplex PCR; TCRdb keeps only in-frame clonotypes and omits some of them. Clone size and the V and J calls come from that table; the DNA yielded D and trimming. The sample records over 250,000 clones, 70% to 90% being singletons.

The sequenced sample was peripheral blood. The rearrangement links TRBV18 to TRBJ1-5; TRBD1 is a possible D gene (5 bases). The receptor was isolated from a woman in her 70s with COVID-19, enrolled during active disease. The CDR3 region is CASSPVGAGSNQPQHF. The CDR3 DNA reads TGTGCCAGCTCACCGGTAGGGGCGGGGAGCAATCAGCCCCAGCATTTT.